This record looks at one T cell receptor (beta chain) sequence and its context. The target of this receptor is not known. Base-call qualities are not available, and no considerably larger clone is one nucleotide away. The source of the sample is a study of blood T cell repertoires in COVID-19 (dated by TCRdb to about 2020). For the wider study: Samples covering the acute and convalescent phases of COVID-19 were provided by collaborators in the United States, Italy and Spain. A de-identified subject ID, COVID-19 status, age in years and sex were almost always included in the sample metadata. The samples were drawn from the first 160 participants of the ongoing ImmuneRACE study and from 950 to 1,500 subjects provided by 6 global collaborators. The prospective study material was composed of cDNA or gDNA derived from T cells, B-cell-depleted T cells, or PBMCs. The dataset comprised deeply sampled blood TCRbeta repertoires from subjects exposed to, actively infected with, or recovered from COVID-19. Where HLA class I and class II types were available, the types were taken from metadata supplied by the sample provider, not from assay-based typing. The repertoires were released in a freely available public database meant as a resource for research on the immune response to SARS-CoV-2.

The immunoSEQ Assay, a bias-controlled multiplex PCR, was used to amplify TCRbeta CDR3 regions from genomic DNA. On the authors' methods: The number of nucleated cells in each sample was estimated from the amplification of reference gene primers within the assay. To quantify the absolute abundance of each unique TCRbeta CDR3 rearrangement, sequence reads were collapsed and filtered. For each sample, productive Simpson clonality was calculated as the square root of Simpson's diversity index over productive rearrangements. The source is immuneACCESS, and TCRdb retained only in-frame sequences with V and J called. Part of the clones is not carried over; for the studies checked, unresolved V genes explain less than half of this, and the remainder is unexplained. V, J and clone size are those of that table, while D and trimming were read from the DNA. The sample includes a few hundred thousand clones, with roughly 82% observed a single time. Over 1.2% of the sample belongs to the ten largest clones.

Samples from volunteer blood donors who had recovered from COVID-19 were contributed by a second Seattle source. Whole blood was collected in K2EDTA tubes by collaborating institutions according to the institutions' own protocols. For TCRbeta analysis, collaborator samples were shipped as frozen whole blood, as isolated PBMCs, or as DNA extracted from either sample type. What the authors observed across the whole study: Clinical and demographic metadata were provided uncurated, with the amount varying by source and participant.

Taken from the germline V gene, the CDR1 and CDR2 loops are SGHTA and FQGNSA. The germline V and J ends show losses of 3 bases and 7 bases respectively, and no gene match explains 6 bases of the junction. The CDR3 measures 15 amino acids from cysteine to phenylalanine. Only the CDR3 DNA is retained, 45 bases long and in frame from the first base. The sequence links TRBV7-2 to TRBJ2-2; 9 of the junction bases match TRBD1. The sample taken for sequencing was peripheral blood. The sequence was obtained from a woman between 40 and 55 years old who had recovered from COVID-19. Here the CDR3 is given as CASSFGTGTGGELFF. The DNA is TGTGCCAGCAGCTTCGGGACAGGGACTGGCGGGGAGCTGTTTTTT.